Described below is a single TCR beta chain sequence and its context. The antigen remains unidentified. The protocol was immunoSEQ multiplex PCR, while the TCRdb copy is restricted to in-frame clones and leaves out a portion. Among hundreds of thousands of clones, 83% were seen once, and the ten largest hold nearly 7.5%. The data originate from a study of Ad26.COV2.S vaccination and SARS-CoV-2 variants. General study points: Substantial breadth was reportedly displayed by spike-specific CD8+ and CD4+ T cell responses after vaccination. Vaccine and placebo recipients had comparable breadth of non-spike TCRs. Total responses of T cells may have been underestimated by the analyses of TCR breadth and depth.

The CDR3 runs 16 residues. Germline V CDR1 and CDR2: MGHRA, YSYEKL. V trimming: 6 bases; J trimming: 2 bases; junction bases outside the gene matches: 5. Treatment of the sample: some 20 received Ad26.COV2.S at low or high dose, single or two shots; several received placebo; per-sample allocation not given. Collection of the samples took place on day 63 after the first injection of vaccine or placebo. The rearrangement links TRBV4-1 to TRBJ2-3; 13 bases map to TRBD2. This TCR was sampled from a person aged 18-65 years who received the Ad26.COV2.S COVID-19 vaccine or a placebo. Source: peripheral blood, taken in a trial of Ad26.COV2.S vaccine versus placebo. CDR3 DNA: TGCGCCAGCAGTCTTGGACTAGCGGGAGCCACAGATACGCAGTATTTT. This codes for CASSLGLAGATDTQYF.